The 27 T cell receptor beta chains in this list originate from one sample, sequenced in a study of T cell responses to AZD1222 COVID-19 vaccine. Clones were read by immunoSEQ multiplex PCR, and TCRdb kept only the in-frame ones, dropping some. The top ten hold 20% to 25% of the sample, which has about 79,000 clones, around 81% seen once. The source material was peripheral blood, sampled on day 0 of AZD1222 vaccination. Receptors were obtained from an adult in good health.

Concerning this clone itself: The same CDR3 also results from other DNA sequences found in this sample. This chain joins TRBV5-5 and TRBJ1-2; D gene unclear. The CDR3 spans 13 residues. Germline CDR1 reads SGHKS; CDR2 reads YYEKEE (reference sequence). V was trimmed by 4 bases and J by 2 bases, leaving 9 bases between them. This CDR3 is CASSLEPNYGYTF. In DNA form, the CDR3 reads TGTGCCAGCAGCCTGGAACCCAACTATGGCTACACCTTC.

This clone was seen once. This chain uses TRBV5-1 with TRBJ2-2; D remains unclear. With 0 bases removed from V and 9 bases from J, the gap between germline ends came to 3 bases. In germline, CDR1 is SGHRS, CDR2 YFSETQ. This CDR3 comprises 11 residues. As DNA, the CDR3 is TGCGCCAGCAGCTTGGACCGGGAGCTGTTTTTT. This gives the protein CASSLDRELFF.

The table lists this clone with a few counts. V is TRBV5-1 and J is TRBJ2-1; D perhaps matches TRBD2 (7 bases). Trimming removed 0 bases from V and 9 bases from J, with 19 bases in between. Per the germline V gene, CDR1 is SGHRS and CDR2 is YFSETQ. CDR3 length: 16 residues. Here the CDR3 DNA reads TGCGCCAGCAGCTTGGATCCGGGGGGCGCTGGCGGTGAGCAGTTCTTC. Translating it yields CASSLDPGGAGGEQFF.

The chain uses TRBV2 and TRBJ2-4, with D tentatively TRBD1 or TRBD2 (5 bases each). The CDR3 is 17 residues long. V was cut by 6 bases and J by 2 bases, with 20 bases left in between. CDR1 is SNHLY, CDR2 FYNNEI, per germline. The CDR3 is CASRERAAGSSKNIQYF. Here the CDR3 DNA reads TGTGCCAGCAGGGAAAGGGCTGCAGGGAGTTCCAAAAACATTCAGTACTTC.

This clone was recorded a few times. V and J are TRBV7-2 and TRBJ2-7; D uncertain. Trimming pared 1 base from V and 5 bases from J, leaving 9 bases between. Germline CDR1 SGHTA, CDR2 FQGNSA. The CDR3 is 13 amino acids. CDR3 nucleotides: TGTGCCAGCAGCTTAGACGCATTGAACGAGCAGTACTTC. Protein: CASSLDALNEQYF.

The chain recombines TRBV29-1 with TRBJ1-5; a weak D match, TRBD1 (5 bases). The CDR3 is made up of 14 amino acids. Germline V lookup: CDR1 SQVTM, CDR2 ANQGSEA. Deletions cut 4 bases from V and 6 bases from J, with 16 bases between. CDR3 coding DNA: TGCAGCGTTGGGGACCCGGGGTCCGGTCAGCCCCAGCATTTT. Translated: CSVGDPGSGQPQHF.

The chain has TRBV30 and TRBJ1-6; the D is unclear. The V and J ends lost 2 bases and 3 bases respectively, with 11 bases between them. The germline CDR1 and CDR2 sequences are GTSNPN and SVGIG (reference sequence). This CDR3 is built from 15 residues. The CDR3 DNA sequence: TGTGCCTGGAGTCTGAGGGCAGGCTATAATTCACCCCTCCACTTT. This gives the protein CAWSLRAGYNSPLHF.

This clone occurred once. The V gene is TRBV6-5, the J gene TRBJ2-7, with 8 bases aligning to TRBD1. The V segment lost 5 bases and the J segment 3 bases; nucleotides outside the gene matches: 6. In germline, CDR1 is MNHEY, CDR2 SVGAGI. CDR3 length equals 14 residues. CDR3 coding DNA: TGTGCCAGCAGTCGACAGGGGCTAGGCTACGAGCAGTACTTC. Its protein product is CASSRQGLGYEQYF.

The V call is TRBV6-2 or TRBV6-3, the J call TRBJ2-1; D not certain. This CDR3 has 11 amino acids. The germline V and J ends were trimmed by 5 bases and 7 bases, with 6 bases remaining between them. From germline, CDR1 is MNHEY and CDR2 SVGEGT. The CDR3 here is CASSASNEQFF. CDR3 nucleotide sequence: TGTGCCAGCAGTGCCTCGAATGAGCAGTTCTTC.

J is TRBJ2-1 and V is TRBV5-4, with D tentatively TRBD1 (5 bases). CDR1 is SGHNT, CDR2 YYREEE, per germline (reference sequence). The CDR3 runs 14 residues. Trimming took 1 base from V and 1 from J, leaving 6 bases between them. In DNA form, the CDR3 reads TGTGCCAGCAGCTTGACAGGTTCCTACAATGAGCAGTTCTTC. Its translation: CASSLTGSYNEQFF.

The rearrangement uses TRBV6-5 and TRBJ1-2; TRBD1 matches at 7 bases. Germline V gene data show CDR1 as MNHEY and CDR2 as SVGAGI. CDR3 length: 15 amino acids. Trimming removed 6 bases from V and 5 bases from J; junction bases left unmatched: 12. The CDR3 region has the DNA TGTGCCAGCAGAGACCATCCGGGACAGATTTATGGCTACACCTTC. Amino acids: CASRDHPGQIYGYTF.

This clone was picked up a small number of times. The rearrangement links TRBV4-1 to TRBJ1-1; D unresolved. Germline V gene sequence: CDR1 MGHRA, CDR2 YSYEKL. The CDR3 is 18 amino acids. Trimming left V 4 bases short and J 0 bases short, with 21 bases between. Here the CDR3 DNA reads TGCGCCAGCAGCCCCCTCGGAGTTCTTAAGCGGGTGAACACTGAAGCTTTCTTT. This encodes CASSPLGVLKRVNTEAFF.

The chain carries TRBV10-1 and TRBJ1-1; no definite D call. Deletions cut 5 bases from V and 5 bases from J, with 15 bases between. CDR1 is WNHNN, CDR2 SYGVQD, per germline (reference sequence). The CDR3 sequence is 14 residues long. CDR3 in amino acids: CASSSRASGTEAFF. Here the CDR3 DNA reads TGCGCCAGCAGTTCGAGAGCTTCGGGAACTGAAGCTTTCTTT.

This chain uses TRBV29-1 with TRBJ1-2; no reliable D call. Germline V gene lookup returns CDR1 SQVTM and CDR2 ANQGSEA. CDR3 length: 11 amino acids. Trimming cost V 6 bases and J 5 bases, with 10 bases left between them. The CDR3, as DNA: TGCAGCGTCGGAGGCGGATATGGCTACACCTTC. Amino acids: CSVGGGYGYTF. The full variable domain, with the rest looked up from reference TRBV29-1 and TRBJ1-2, is SAVISQKPSRDICQRGTSLTIQCQVDSQVTMMFWYRQQPGQSLTLIATANQGSEATYESGFVIDKFPISRPNLTFSTLTVSNMSPEDSSIYLCSVGGGYGYTFGSGTRLTVV.

The chain links TRBV30 to TRBJ2-5; TRBD1 aligns across 7 bases. Germline lookup yields CDR1 GTSNPN and CDR2 SVGIG (reference sequence). CDR3 length: 14 amino acids. Losses at the gene ends were 4 bases for V and 5 bases for J; bases not matched to a gene: 10. CDR3 DNA sequence: TGTGCCTGGAAAACGAGGGGCAGGGGGGAGACCCAGTACTTC. Translated, it gives CAWKTRGRGETQYF.

The rearrangement links TRBV7-2 to TRBJ1-2; 9 nucleotides align to TRBD1. V lost 5 bases, J lost 5 bases, and 3 bases stayed unmatched. Per the germline V gene, CDR1 is SGHTA and CDR2 is FQGNSA. The CDR3 has 13 amino acids. The CDR3 sequence: CASSVGQGYGYTF. CDR3 DNA: TGTGCCAGCAGCGTGGGACAGGGTTATGGCTACACCTTC.

The J gene is TRBJ1-5, the V gene TRBV4-1; D perhaps matches TRBD1 (5 bases). The CDR3 sequence is 17 residues long. The germline CDR1 and CDR2 sequences are MGHRA and YSYEKL. Trimming took 1 base from V and 3 from J, leaving 16 bases between them. The CDR3 protein is CASSQVPGGEVNQPQHF. The CDR3 DNA is TGCGCCAGCAGCCAAGTGCCCGGGGGGGAGGTCAATCAGCCCCAGCATTTT.

The rearrangement uses TRBV27 and TRBJ2-7, with 11 bases aligning to TRBD2. The J segment lost 6 bases and the V segment lost 6 bases, leaving 7 bases of the junction unmatched. This CDR3 is built from 14 residues. Germline assignment: CDR1 MNHEY and CDR2 SMNVEV (reference sequence). CDR3 protein: CASRGLAEGVEQYF. The CDR3 nucleotides read TGTGCCAGCAGGGGACTAGCGGAGGGGGTCGAGCAGTACTTC.

The chain combines TRBV5-1 with TRBJ2-7; 8 bases line up with TRBD1. With 4 bases clipped from V and 4 bases from J, the junction kept 7 bases outside the gene matches. CDR1 and CDR2 (germline): SGHRS, YFSETQ. This CDR3 has 14 residues. CDR3 amino acids: CASSRPGQVYEQYF. The CDR3 nucleotides read TGCGCCAGCAGCCGTCCGGGACAGGTTTACGAGCAGTACTTC.

The chain employs TRBV5-4 and TRBJ2-2; 9 bases match TRBD2. J lost 5 bases, V lost 3 bases, and 2 bases had no gene match. The CDR3 is 14 residues long. The germline CDR1 and CDR2 sequences are SGHNT and YYREEE (reference sequence). The CDR3 bases are TGTGCCAGCAGCTCACTAGCGGGTACCGGGGAGCTGTTTTTT. Protein product: CASSSLAGTGELFF.

The chain combines TRBV6-6 with TRBJ1-4; perhaps TRBD1 as D (6 bases). CDR1 is MNHNY and CDR2 is SVGAGI in the germline V gene (reference sequence). With 6 bases removed from V and 5 bases from J, the gap between germline ends came to 13 bases. The CDR3 is made up of 14 amino acids. The CDR3 coding sequence is TGTGCCAGCAGGTCAGGGGCGTTAAATGAAAAACTGTTTTTT. It codes for CASRSGALNEKLFF.

The chain recombines TRBV25-1 with TRBJ1-4; D is uncertain. The CDR3 extends over 16 amino acids. The V gene's germline CDR1 is MGHDK and CDR2 SYGVNS. V was cut by 1 base and J by 0 bases, with 9 bases left in between. The CDR3 is CASSEWGDATNEKLFF. The CDR3 nucleotides are TGTGCCAGCAGTGAATGGGGAGATGCAACTAATGAAAAACTGTTTTTT.

The chain combines TRBV3-1 (or the pseudogene TRBV3-2) with TRBJ1-3; no clear D. V lost 10 bases, J lost 3 bases, and 13 bases lay in between. This CDR3 contains 13 residues. Germline CDR1 and CDR2: LGHDT and YNNKEL (reference sequence). The CDR3 coding sequence is TGTGCCATTGCGGAATCAGGTGGAAACACCATATATTTT. Its protein product is CAIAESGGNTIYF.

The rearrangement joins TRBV6-5 to TRBJ1-5; 8 bases align to TRBD1. Per the germline V gene, CDR1 is MNHEY and CDR2 is SVGAGI. With V trimmed by 6 bases and J by 6 bases, 7 bases remained unmatched. The CDR3 has 14 residues. The CDR3 region has the DNA TGTGCCAGCAGAGTCAGGGGGCACGCTCAGCCCCAGCATTTT. Protein: CASRVRGHAQPQHF.

This clone has more than one count but fewer than ten. The J gene is TRBJ2-5, the V gene TRBV5-6; D gene ambiguous. The CDR3 totals 11 residues. The germline gives CDR1 SGHDT, CDR2 YYEEEE. The V gene lost 0 bases and the J gene lost 4 bases, with 1 base spanning the gap. CDR3 residues: CASSLAETQYF. The CDR3 bases are TGTGCCAGCAGCTTGGCAGAGACCCAGTACTTC.

The rearrangement uses TRBV10-2 and TRBJ2-7, with 11 bases that match TRBD1. This CDR3 contains 16 residues. The germline V gene encodes CDR1 WSHSY and CDR2 SAAADI. V shed 6 bases and J 3 bases; nucleotides not matched to a gene: 10. CDR3 sequence: CASRATGTGGNYEQYF. The CDR3, as DNA: TGCGCCAGCAGAGCTACCGGGACAGGGGGAAACTACGAGCAGTACTTC.

The CDR3, as DNA: TGTGCCAGCAGCTCCCGGGGGAGCTCCTACAATGAGCAGTTCTTC. It is translated as CASSSRGSSYNEQFF. The chain has TRBV7-2 and TRBJ2-1, with D perhaps TRBD2 (6 bases). V was clipped by 4 bases and J by 0 bases, with 10 bases between them. The CDR3 consists of 15 residues. CDR1 and CDR2 from the germline V gene are SGHTA and FQGNSA.